The 15 T cell receptor beta chains given below trace back to one sample, sequenced in a study of long-term antiretroviral therapy in people with HIV. Version v3.0 of the immunoSEQ assay ran at survey level. The protocol was immunoSEQ multiplex PCR, while the TCRdb copy is restricted to in-frame clones and leaves out a portion. Among 19,000 or so clones listed, about 81% were seen once. The sample consisted of unsorted PBMCs, taken 0.3 years before starting antiretroviral therapy. Receptors were obtained from a man between 50 and 59 years old with HIV.

V is TRBV7-2 and J is TRBJ1-1; D call uncertain. The CDR3 runs 13 residues. Trimming cost V 1 base and J 10 bases, with 13 bases left between them. From germline, CDR1 is SGHTA and CDR2 FQGNSA. The CDR3, as DNA: TGTGCCAGCAGCTTAGGAGGTGATAAGAGAGCTTTCTTT. Translation: CASSLGGDKRAFF.

The chain recombines TRBV15 with TRBJ1-5; D is ambiguous. The CDR3 is 15 amino acids. The V and J ends lost 0 bases and 7 bases respectively, with 13 bases between them. Per the germline V gene, CDR1 is LNHNV and CDR2 is YYDKDF (reference sequence). CDR3 nucleotide sequence: TGTGCCACCAGCAGAGATAATAGGGCGGGCCAGCCCCAGCATTTT. Protein sequence: CATSRDNRAGQPQHF.

The rearrangement uses TRBV7-9 and TRBJ2-3, with 7 nucleotides matching TRBD2. CDR1 is SEHNR, CDR2 FQNEAQ, per germline (reference sequence). This CDR3 is 13 amino acids long. Trimming took 4 bases from V and 11 from J; bases not matched to a gene: 9. The DNA for the CDR3 is TGTGCCAGCAGCTCTTCTAGCGGCCCCGAGCAGTATTTT. Translated: CASSSSSGPEQYF.

V and J are TRBV7-6 and TRBJ2-1, with 7 nucleotides matching TRBD2. V lost 1 base to trimming and J lost 5 bases; unmatched junction nucleotides: 2. The CDR3 is made up of 14 amino acids. In germline, CDR1 is SGHVS, CDR2 FNYEAQ. DNA of the CDR3: TGTGCCAGCAGCTTAGGACTAGCCGACAATGAGCAGTTCTTC. As protein: CASSLGLADNEQFF. The whole variable domain, filled in from reference TRBV7-6 and TRBJ2-1, reads GAGVSQSPRYKVTKRGQDVALRCDPISGHVSLYWYRQALGQGPEFLTYFNYEAQQDKSGLPNDRFSAERPEGSISTLTIQRTEQRDSAMYRCASSLGLADNEQFFGPGTRLTVL.

To note about this clone: A junction end diverges from the germline sequence, so it may reflect a read error. As DNA, the CDR3 is TGTGCCAGCAGTGCCCTGGGCGGACTCTCCCACGAGCAGTACTTC. It translates to CASSALGGLSHEQYF. The V call is TRBV25-1, the J call TRBJ2-7, with D possibly TRBD2 on 5 matching bases. CDR3 size: 15 residues. Germline V gene sequence: CDR1 MGHDK, CDR2 SYGVNS.

V is TRBV30 and J is TRBJ1-2; D is uncertain. Germline V lookup: CDR1 GTSNPN, CDR2 SVGIG (reference sequence). The CDR3 covers 16 residues. V lost 0 bases and J 4 bases, leaving 18 bases between the germline ends. CDR3 nucleotide sequence: TGTGCCTGGAGTGTACTTGGAGTTCAGTCCCCCTATGGCTACACCTTC. Its translation is CAWSVLGVQSPYGYTF.

CDR3 region: CASRTGSGNTIYF. The CDR3 DNA reads TGTGCCAGCAGGACAGGGTCTGGAAACACCATATATTTT. The genes are TRBV7-2 and TRBJ1-3; 7 nucleotides align to TRBD1. The germline CDR1 and CDR2 sequences are SGHTA and FQGNSA. The CDR3 totals 13 residues. The V gene end was trimmed by 6 bases and the J gene end by 1 base; junction bases not matched to a gene: 0. The full variable domain, with the rest looked up from reference TRBV7-2 and TRBJ1-3, is GAGVSQSPSNKVTEKGKDVELRCDPISGHTALYWYRQSLGQGLEFLIYFQGNSAPDKSGLPSDRFSAERTGGSVSTLTIQRTQQEDSAVYLCASRTGSGNTIYFGEGSWLTVV.

V gene TRBV5-6 combines with J gene TRBJ1-2; D remains ambiguous. V lost 7 bases to trimming and J lost 0 bases, with 13 bases between them. The germline gives CDR1 SGHDT, CDR2 YYEEEE. The CDR3 has 14 amino acids. The CDR3: CASWSAEPNYGYTF. The CDR3 DNA reads as TGTGCCAGCTGGTCGGCGGAACCTAACTATGGCTACACCTTC.

The chain uses TRBV6-6 and TRBJ2-2; 7 bases fit TRBD1. CDR3 size: 14 residues. Unmatched junction bases numbered 5, after V lost 5 bases and J lost 5 bases. Germline loops: CDR1 MNHNY, CDR2 SVGAGI (reference sequence). Here the CDR3 reads CASSTGDETGELFF. In nucleotides, the CDR3 is TGTGCCAGCAGTACAGGGGATGAAACCGGGGAGCTGTTTTTT.

The chain couples TRBV29-1 to TRBJ1-2; no definite D call. The CDR3 is 13 amino acids. Between the trimmed V and J ends, which lost 6 bases and 3 bases, there was a span of 14 bases. Germline V lookup: CDR1 SQVTM, CDR2 ANQGSEA. The CDR3 here is CSVKPVTDYGYTF. CDR3 nucleotides: TGCAGCGTCAAGCCTGTGACGGACTATGGCTACACCTTC.

The chain links TRBV28 to TRBJ1-4; D not resolved. Germline CDR1 is MDHEN and CDR2 is SYDVKM. This CDR3 is built from 15 residues. V lost 8 bases, J lost 2 bases, and 15 bases lay in between. The CDR3 here is CASRIAVRTNEKLFF. The CDR3 nucleotides read TGTGCCAGCCGTATCGCGGTGAGGACTAATGAAAAACTGTTTTTT.

The rearrangement uses TRBV7-2 and TRBJ2-7; D is unclear. Germline V CDR1 and CDR2: SGHTA, FQGNSA. Trimming took 0 bases from V and 4 from J, leaving 4 bases between them. The CDR3 has 12 amino acids. The CDR3 spells CASSLATYEQYF. As DNA, the CDR3 is TGTGCCAGCAGCTTAGCGACTTACGAGCAGTACTTC.

The CDR3 bases are TGTGCCAGCAGCTTAGTCTCCGGAACAGATACGCAGTATTTT. This encodes CASSLVSGTDTQYF. The chain combines TRBV11-2 with TRBJ2-3; D is unclear. V was trimmed by 1 base and J by 3 bases, leaving 8 bases between them. The CDR3 contains 14 residues. From germline, CDR1 is SGHAT and CDR2 FQNNGV.

The rearrangement links TRBV6-5 to TRBJ1-3; the D is unclear. With 6 bases removed from V and 4 bases from J, the gap between germline ends came to 10 bases. Germline values: CDR1 MNHEY, CDR2 SVGAGI. The CDR3 runs to 13 residues. The CDR3 nucleotides are TGTGCCAGCAGCCGCGACGTGGGAAACACCATATATTTT. Translation gives CASSRDVGNTIYF.

This clone showed up just once. The rearrangement uses TRBV13 and TRBJ1-1; the D is unclear. This CDR3 is 13 amino acids long. Trimming took 5 bases from V and 0 from J, leaving 7 bases between them. Germline loops: CDR1 PRHDT, CDR2 FYEKMQ (reference sequence). CDR3 amino acids: CASSPQMNTEAFF. DNA of the CDR3: TGTGCCAGCAGCCCTCAGATGAACACTGAAGCTTTCTTT.